The 31 T cell receptor beta chains below were found in one sample sequenced in a study of blood T cell repertoires in COVID-19 (dated by TCRdb to the early 2020s). Library creation used the immunoSEQ multiplex PCR assay. Entries here come from immuneACCESS through TCRdb and include only in-frame sequences with V and J called. Some clones fail to appear in such tables; in the studies checked, an unresolved V gene covers under half of the shortfall, and the cause of the remainder is unknown. This sample lists about 240,000 clones; about 87% were detected once. The ten largest clones represent just over 2.5% of the sample. Input material: PBMCs or T cells enriched from blood (not recorded which). Every receptor here comes from a woman in her thirties with acute COVID-19.

In this sample, this clone turned up a few times. The genes are TRBV19 and TRBJ1-1; no definite D call. The germline CDR1 and CDR2 sequences are LNHDA and SQIVND (reference sequence). V lost 3 bases and J lost 1, with 12 bases in between. The CDR3 extends over 15 amino acids. The DNA of the CDR3 is TGTGCCAGTAGTATTGCTAGCCGGCCGAACACTGAAGCTTTCTTT. Its protein product is CASSIASRPNTEAFF.

The V gene is TRBV29-1, the J gene TRBJ2-2, with a weak D call TRBD2 (5 bases). V lost 4 bases to trimming and J lost 3 bases, with 9 bases between them. The CDR3 covers 13 residues. The germline V gene encodes CDR1 SQVTM and CDR2 ANQGSEA. For the CDR3, the DNA is TGCAGCGTTGTGGAGGCGGACACCGGGGAGCTGTTTTTT. Protein sequence: CSVVEADTGELFF.

The chain couples TRBV27 to TRBJ2-5; 7 nucleotides align to TRBD1. CDR3 length: 15 amino acids. Trimming removed 5 bases from V and 4 bases from J; junction bases left unmatched: 10. CDR1 MNHEY and CDR2 SMNVEV come from the germline V gene (reference sequence). CDR3 sequence reads: CASSLTGPSLETQYF. The CDR3 nucleotides read TGTGCCAGCAGTCTGACAGGGCCCAGCCTAGAGACCCAGTACTTC.

V and J are TRBV19 and TRBJ1-5, with a tentative D call TRBD1 (5 bases). The V gene lost 2 bases and the J gene lost 2 bases, with 16 bases spanning the gap. The CDR3 consists of 17 residues. Germline V gives CDR1 LNHDA, CDR2 SQIVND (reference sequence). The CDR3 DNA sequence: TGTGCCAGTAGTATATTTCCAGGGATGATTCGCAATCAGCCCCAGCATTTT. This sequence encodes CASSIFPGMIRNQPQHF.

The chain employs TRBV5-1 and TRBJ1-2; D is ambiguous. The length of the CDR3 is 13 residues. Between the trimmed V and J ends, which lost 1 base and 8 bases, there was a span of 12 bases. Germline lookup yields CDR1 SGHRS and CDR2 YFSETQ. The CDR3 sequence: CASSLRYENGYTF. The CDR3 DNA is TGCGCCAGCAGCTTGCGGTACGAGAACGGCTACACCTTC.

The V and J genes are TRBV10-1 and TRBJ2-1; tentative D call: TRBD2 (5 bases). CDR3 size: 13 residues. V dropped 5 bases and J dropped 9 bases, with 14 bases sitting between them. Germline V gene sequence: CDR1 WNHNN, CDR2 SYGVQD (reference sequence). For the CDR3, the DNA is TGCGCCAGCAGTTCGCGGGCCCCTTCTGAGCAGTTCTTC. It specifies CASSSRAPSEQFF.

The chain employs TRBV12-5 and TRBJ1-6; the D gene is possibly TRBD1 (5 bases). This CDR3 has 17 amino acids. V was trimmed by 1 base and J by 5 bases, leaving 15 bases between them. Looked up from germline, CDR1 is LGHNT and CDR2 is FRNRAP. This CDR3 reads CASGLETSGTHNSPLHF. CDR3 coding DNA: TGTGCTAGTGGTTTGGAAACGTCCGGGACTCATAATTCACCCCTCCACTTT.

The J gene is TRBJ2-2, the V gene TRBV12-5; D might be TRBD2 (5 bases). The germline CDR1 and CDR2 sequences are LGHNT and FRNRAP. Trimming stripped 5 bases from V and 4 bases from J, with 8 bases between. The CDR3 totals 13 residues. This CDR3 is CASGTGITGELFF. DNA for the CDR3: TGTGCTAGTGGTACCGGGATCACCGGGGAGCTGTTTTTT.

This chain joins TRBV19 and TRBJ1-5; 10 positions agree with TRBD1. The J segment lost 5 bases and the V segment lost 5 bases, leaving 6 bases of the junction unmatched. CDR3 length: 15 amino acids. Germline values: CDR1 LNHDA, CDR2 SQIVND (reference sequence). CDR3 coding DNA: TGTGCCAGTAGTGTGGGACAGGGGATTTATCAGCCCCAGCATTTT. It specifies CASSVGQGIYQPQHF.

The sample holds one count of this clone. J is TRBJ2-4 and V is TRBV25-1; 9 bases map to TRBD1. This CDR3 is built from 13 residues. Per the germline V gene, CDR1 is MGHDK and CDR2 is SYGVNS. V was clipped by 7 bases and J by 8 bases; unmatched bases: 6. The CDR3 sequence: CASTRTGEDIQYF. CDR3 coding DNA: TGTGCCAGCACTAGGACAGGGGAGGACATTCAGTACTTC.

The V gene is TRBV20-1, the J gene TRBJ2-1; D gene ambiguous. Trimming stripped 6 bases from V and 8 bases from J, with 8 bases between. The CDR3 extends over 10 amino acids. Germline-derived CDR1 and CDR2 are DFQATT and SNEGSKA (reference sequence). The CDR3 region is CSAKSDEQFF. The CDR3 DNA reads as TGCAGTGCCAAGTCGGATGAGCAGTTCTTC.

V gene TRBV14 combines with J gene TRBJ2-3, with 10 bases that match TRBD2. Germline loops: CDR1 SGHDN, CDR2 FVKESK. V lost 4 bases, J lost 3 bases, and 7 bases stayed unmatched. The CDR3 extends over 16 amino acids. The CDR3 spells CASSPLAGERTDTQYF. CDR3 in DNA: TGTGCCAGCAGCCCGCTAGCGGGGGAGCGAACAGATACGCAGTATTTT.

This chain links TRBV7-2 with TRBJ1-2; D gene uncertain. V lost 0 bases and J lost 4, with 9 bases in between. The CDR3 covers 14 residues. Germline CDR1 reads SGHTA; CDR2 reads FQGNSA. The CDR3 region has the DNA TGTGCCAGCAGCTTAGCTTGGAGCCTCTATGGCTACACCTTC. It is translated as CASSLAWSLYGYTF.

The chain joins TRBV7-2 to TRBJ1-3, with 7 bases that match TRBD1. Germline CDR1 SGHTA, CDR2 FQGNSA. V was clipped by 0 bases and J by 4 bases; unmatched bases: 3. The CDR3 loop spans 15 amino acids. Here the CDR3 reads CASSLAGGSGNTIYF. The CDR3 bases are TGTGCCAGCAGCTTAGCAGGGGGCTCGGGAAACACCATATATTTT.

This rearrangement joins TRBV7-9 to TRBJ1-6; a possible D gene is TRBD1 (6 bases). V was cut by 1 base and J by 4 bases, with 14 bases left in between. Germline lookup yields CDR1 SEHNR and CDR2 FQNEAQ (reference sequence). This CDR3 comprises 17 residues. The CDR3 DNA follows: TGTGCCAGCAGCTTAGTGGGCAGGGGCCATTATAATTCACCCCTCCACTTT. Encoded protein: CASSLVGRGHYNSPLHF.

The chain joins TRBV5-1 to TRBJ2-7; 9 bases are a match to TRBD1. The ends lost 0 bases at V and 5 bases at J; junction bases unmatched: 3. There are 14 residues in the CDR3. Germline CDR1 is SGHRS and CDR2 is YFSETQ. Written as DNA, the CDR3 is TGCGCCAGCAGCTTGGGGACAGGGGACGACGAGCAGTACTTC. Translated, it gives CASSLGTGDDEQYF.

The J gene is TRBJ2-7, the V gene TRBV4-3, with 8 bases identical to TRBD1. Germline CDR1 reads LGHNA; CDR2 reads YSLEER. Trimming removed 3 bases from V and 7 bases from J; junction bases left unmatched: 14. This CDR3 has 16 residues. Here the CDR3 DNA reads TGCGCCAGCAGCCAGGCCAGGACAGGGAGCCCTGGGGAGCAGTACTTC. Residues: CASSQARTGSPGEQYF.

For the CDR3, the DNA is TGTGCCAGCTCGACCGGGACAGGAGGTTACGGCTACACCTTC. It specifies CASSTGTGGYGYTF. The rearrangement uses TRBV18 and TRBJ1-2; 8 bases map to TRBD1. Germline V CDR1 and CDR2: KGHSH, LQKENI. This CDR3 has 14 residues. The V gene end was trimmed by 6 bases and the J gene end by 8 bases; junction bases not matched to a gene: 11.

This chain links TRBV6-5 with TRBJ2-7; possible D gene TRBD1, 6 bases. V shed 0 bases and J shed 2 bases, with 14 bases lying between them. The germline V gene has CDR1 MNHEY and CDR2 SVGAGI. The length of the CDR3 is 16 residues. The CDR3 sequence: CASSYSAADRAYEQYF. Here the CDR3 DNA reads TGTGCCAGCAGTTACTCAGCCGCGGACAGAGCCTACGAGCAGTACTTC.

The gene calls are TRBV6-5 and TRBJ1-4; D may be TRBD1 (5 bases). V lost 6 bases and J lost 1, with 9 bases in between. The CDR3 sequence is 14 residues long. The germline V gene encodes CDR1 MNHEY and CDR2 SVGAGI. Here the CDR3 reads CASRSDRTNEKLFF. CDR3 sequence (DNA): TGTGCCAGCAGATCCGACAGAACTAATGAAAAACTGTTTTTT.

This clone was seen a few times. The rearrangement links TRBV11-2 to TRBJ1-1, with 7 nucleotides matching TRBD1. The CDR3 totals 13 residues. V shed 5 bases, J shed 10 bases, and the junction held 10 bases outside the gene matches. The germline V gene has CDR1 SGHAT and CDR2 FQNNGV. CDR3 sequence: CASSINRGYGAFF. The CDR3 region has the DNA TGTGCCAGCAGCATTAACAGGGGTTATGGAGCTTTCTTT.

The chain combines TRBV5-6 with TRBJ1-1; D perhaps matches TRBD1 (6 bases). The CDR3 contains 16 residues. Per the germline V gene, CDR1 is SGHDT and CDR2 is YYEEEE. V lost 0 bases to trimming and J lost 5 bases, with 17 bases between them. The CDR3 reads CASSLEQGRLSTEAFF. The DNA for the CDR3 is TGTGCCAGCAGCTTGGAACAGGGACGGTTGAGTACTGAAGCTTTCTTT.

This sequence joins TRBV6-5 and TRBJ2-5; perhaps TRBD2 as D (6 bases). Germline lookup yields CDR1 MNHEY and CDR2 SVGAGI. V was cut by 2 bases and J by 7 bases, with 14 bases left in between. The CDR3 has 14 amino acids. In DNA form, the CDR3 reads TGTGCCAGCAGTTACATTAGCGGAGAGGCGACCCAGTACTTC. Translating it yields CASSYISGEATQYF.

Concerning this clone: Other DNA sequences of this sample code for an identical CDR3. The chain uses TRBV5-1 and TRBJ1-3; no reliable D call. Germline CDR1 SGHRS, CDR2 YFSETQ. The CDR3 length is 14 residues. V lost 3 bases, J lost 0 bases, and 7 bases lay in between. The CDR3 DNA reads as TGCGCCAGCAGCTCGGAGAGCTCTGGAAACACCATATATTTT. The encoded protein is CASSSESSGNTIYF.

The CDR3 DNA is TGTGCCAGCAGCAAAGGAGGAGATAGCAATCAGCCCCAGCATTTT. As protein: CASSKGGDSNQPQHF. The gene calls are TRBV7-2 and TRBJ1-5; D uncertain. CDR3 size: 15 residues. Germline lookup yields CDR1 SGHTA and CDR2 FQGNSA. V lost 5 bases and J 0 bases, leaving 11 bases between the germline ends.

The chain couples TRBV19 to TRBJ1-3; D is unclear. V lost 7 bases and J lost 8, with 24 bases in between. CDR1 and CDR2 (germline): LNHDA, SQIVND (reference sequence). The CDR3 length is 16 residues. CDR3 nucleotide sequence: TGTGCCAGTAAGAAAAGGCGGGCCGGGTCCGGGGACACCATATATTTT. Encoded protein: CASKKRRAGSGDTIYF.

The V gene is TRBV3-1 (or the pseudogene TRBV3-2), the J gene TRBJ2-2, with D maybe TRBD1 (6 bases). Trimming removed 1 base at V and 4 bases at J, with 16 bases between. From germline, CDR1 is LGHDT and CDR2 YNNKEL (reference sequence). The CDR3 extends over 17 amino acids. CDR3 loop: CASSQGRWAGVTGELFF. Here the CDR3 DNA reads TGTGCCAGCAGCCAAGGGCGGTGGGCAGGGGTCACCGGGGAGCTGTTTTTT.

This chain connects TRBV2 to TRBJ1-1, with D unclear. The CDR3 has 19 residues. Trimming stripped 1 base from V and 3 bases from J, with 24 bases between. The germline gives CDR1 SNHLY, CDR2 FYNNEI. CDR3 DNA: TGTGCCAGCAGTGAAGGAATAGGAGGCGTCTGGTCTTCTTACACTGAAGCTTTCTTT. Residues: CASSEGIGGVWSSYTEAFF.

This clone was detected once. This sequence joins TRBV28 and TRBJ1-2; D gene unclear. Trimming shortened V by 8 bases and J by 4 bases, and 14 bases separated the two germline ends. The CDR3 length is 13 residues. CDR1 is MDHEN, CDR2 SYDVKM, per germline. DNA of the CDR3: TGTGCCAGCGGAGGACCAGCAACCTATGGCTACACCTTC. As protein: CASGGPATYGYTF.

This chain connects TRBV12-3 or TRBV12-4 to TRBJ2-4; D is unresolved. V lost 1 base and J lost 4, with 5 bases in between. CDR3 size: 13 residues. CDR3 sequence (DNA): TGTGCCAGCAGTTTAGACAGAAAAAACATTCAGTACTTC. Translated, it gives CASSLDRKNIQYF.

J is TRBJ1-3 and V is TRBV6-1; D possibly corresponds to TRBD1 (6 bases). V shed 2 bases and J shed 0 bases, with 11 bases lying between them. Germline values: CDR1 MNHNS, CDR2 SASEGT. This CDR3 has 16 residues. The CDR3 DNA follows: TGTGCCAGCAGTGAATTGGGGGCCTTCTCTGGAAACACCATATATTTT. Translated, it gives CASSELGAFSGNTIYF.